Shown below are 21 T cell receptor beta chains from a single sample sequenced in a study of cytomegalovirus exposure and HLA in healthy donors. In the PCR, 60 Vbeta and 13 Jbeta primers were used. Profiling relied on immunoSEQ multiplex PCR, and the TCRdb table lists in-frame clones only, not all of them. The sample shows about 210,000 clones, about 85% of them seen only once. Input material: PBMCs. The receptors derive from a woman aged 45-65 years in good health and CMV-seropositive.

The chain employs TRBV5-1 and TRBJ2-1; the D is unclear. Germline V gives CDR1 SGHRS, CDR2 YFSETQ. This CDR3 spans 15 amino acids. V gave up 0 bases and J gave up 0 bases, with 7 bases separating them. CDR3 in DNA: TGCGCCAGCAGCTTGGGGCAAACCTCCTACAATGAGCAGTTCTTC. It specifies CASSLGQTSYNEQFF.

The gene calls are TRBV11-2 and TRBJ2-1, with 10 nucleotides matching TRBD1. The CDR3 has 16 amino acids. Germline values: CDR1 SGHAT, CDR2 FQNNGV. V gave up 4 bases and J gave up 7 bases; unmatched junction bases: 10. The CDR3: CASSSTRDRGMNEQFF. CDR3 sequence (DNA): TGTGCCAGCAGCTCAACTCGGGACAGGGGTATGAATGAGCAGTTCTTC.

This chain links TRBV18 with TRBJ2-5; D unresolved. CDR3 length: 14 residues. Trimming stripped 2 bases from V and 1 base from J, with 8 bases between. Germline V gene sequence: CDR1 KGHSH, CDR2 LQKENI. The CDR3 loop reads CASSPWRGQETQYF. The CDR3 DNA reads as TGTGCCAGCTCACCATGGCGCGGCCAAGAGACCCAGTACTTC.

J is TRBJ2-1 and V is TRBV6-1, with TRBD1 matching 9 bases. The CDR3 has 13 residues. With V trimmed by 6 bases and J by 5 bases, 2 bases remained unmatched. The germline V gene has CDR1 MNHNS and CDR2 SASEGT. As DNA, the CDR3 is TGTGCCAGCAGGACAGGGGGGGACAATGAGCAGTTCTTC. Translation: CASRTGGDNEQFF.

As concerns this clone: Other DNA sequences in this specimen translate into the identical CDR3. The genes are TRBV5-8 and TRBJ1-6, with TRBD1 matching 7 bases. V dropped 4 bases and J dropped 13; count of bases not matched to a gene: 11. The CDR3 loop spans 14 amino acids. Germline CDR1 SGHTS, CDR2 YDEGEE. The CDR3 sequence is CASSQATGVAPLHF. The CDR3 DNA follows: TGTGCCAGCAGCCAAGCAACAGGGGTGGCCCCCCTCCACTTT.

The V and J genes are TRBV27 and TRBJ1-1, with D hard to call. Trimming took 8 bases from V and 0 from J, leaving 10 bases between them. This CDR3 is built from 13 residues. Germline CDR1 reads MNHEY; CDR2 reads SMNVEV (reference sequence). The CDR3 is CASCNSLNTEAFF. The CDR3 DNA is TGTGCCAGCTGCAACAGTTTGAACACTGAAGCTTTCTTT.

The V call is TRBV11-2, the J call TRBJ1-1; D call uncertain. Germline assignment: CDR1 SGHAT and CDR2 FQNNGV. V was cut by 6 bases and J by 5 bases, with 16 bases left in between. The CDR3 has 14 amino acids. CDR3 region: CASRASSIGTEAFF. CDR3 bases: TGTGCCAGCAGGGCTTCTTCGATCGGGACTGAAGCTTTCTTT.

This sequence joins TRBV7-2 and TRBJ1-6, with D perhaps TRBD1 (5 bases). The CDR3 runs 15 residues. The germline V and J ends were trimmed by 1 base and 11 bases, with 15 bases remaining between them. Germline V gene lookup returns CDR1 SGHTA and CDR2 FQGNSA. CDR3 DNA: TGTGCCAGCAGCTTAGTTGCAGGGCCAGAGGCACCCCTCCACTTT. Translating gives CASSLVAGPEAPLHF.

The chain employs TRBV9 and TRBJ2-3; 14 positions agree with TRBD2. This CDR3 spans 17 amino acids. Trimming removed 4 bases from V and 4 bases from J; junction bases left unmatched: 8. CDR1 and CDR2 from the germline V gene are SGDLS and YYNGEE. CDR3 in DNA: TGTGCCAGCAGCACGGGACTAGCGGGGGCGCGGGCAGATACGCAGTATTTT. This translates into CASSTGLAGARADTQYF.

The CDR3, as DNA: TGCAGCGGGGCCGGGAGTGGCAGGAGAAACCCATTGAACACTGAAGCTTTCTTT. Translation: CSGAGSGRRNPLNTEAFF. The chain uses TRBV29-1 and TRBJ1-1; D gene uncertain. The CDR3 loop spans 18 amino acids. Looked up from germline, CDR1 is SQVTM and CDR2 is ANQGSEA. Trimming removed 7 bases at V and 0 bases at J, with 27 bases between.

The chain has TRBV30 and TRBJ1-6, with D possibly TRBD1 on 6 matching bases. Germline V lookup: CDR1 GTSNPN, CDR2 SVGIG (reference sequence). V shed 3 bases and J shed 9 bases, with 15 bases lying between them. The CDR3 has 14 amino acids. The CDR3 bases are TGTGCCTGGAGCCCGCAGGGGTTGGCTTCACCCCTCCACTTT. It codes for CAWSPQGLASPLHF. The entire variable domain, with the rest obtained from reference TRBV30 and TRBJ1-6, is as follows: SQTIHQWPATLVQPVGSPLSLECTVEGTSNPNLYWYRQAAGRGLQLLFYSVGIGQISSEVPQNLSASRPQDRQFILSSKKLLLSDSGFYLCAWSPQGLASPLHFGNGTRLTVT.

This chain's CDR3 is CASSPDGGAGAEQFF. For the CDR3, the DNA is TGTGCCAGCAGTCCCGATGGGGGGGCGGGGGCGGAGCAGTTCTTC. The chain is built from TRBV2 and TRBJ2-1; D perhaps matches TRBD2 (7 bases). The CDR3 is made up of 15 amino acids. CDR1 and CDR2 from the germline V gene are SNHLY and FYNNEI. The V gene lost 5 bases and the J gene lost 10 bases, with 21 bases spanning the gap.

The gene calls are TRBV2 and TRBJ2-4; the D is unclear. V was trimmed by 6 bases and J by 1 base, leaving 13 bases between them. The CDR3 length is 15 residues. Germline V gene sequence: CDR1 SNHLY, CDR2 FYNNEI. The CDR3 DNA reads as TGTGCCAGCAGCGCCCCGCATCGGGCCAAAAACATTCAGTACTTC. It translates to CASSAPHRAKNIQYF.

The chain joins TRBV28 to TRBJ1-1; 7 bases agree with TRBD1. The germline V gene encodes CDR1 MDHEN and CDR2 SYDVKM. V lost 5 bases to trimming and J lost 1 base; unmatched junction nucleotides: 10. The CDR3 loop spans 16 amino acids. CDR3 residues: CASSRTSTGKNTEAFF. Here the CDR3 DNA reads TGTGCCAGCAGTCGGACCTCGACAGGGAAGAACACTGAAGCTTTCTTT.

J is TRBJ2-3 and V is TRBV7-6; tentatively, D is TRBD1 (6 bases). There are 16 residues in the CDR3. The germline V gene encodes CDR1 SGHVS and CDR2 FNYEAQ. The V and J ends lost 5 bases and 2 bases respectively, with 17 bases between them. CDR3: CASSRTGPSNTDTQYF. The CDR3, as DNA: TGTGCCAGCAGCCGTACAGGGCCCTCAAACACAGATACGCAGTATTTT.

The table lists this clone with a count of one. The chain couples TRBV27 to TRBJ1-3, with no clear D. The germline V and J ends were trimmed by 3 bases and 0 bases, with 9 bases remaining between them. Germline V gene lookup returns CDR1 MNHEY and CDR2 SMNVEV (reference sequence). The CDR3 is 15 residues long. The CDR3 DNA reads TGTGCCAGCAGTTTGACGGGGAACTCTGGAAACACCATATATTTT. Translation: CASSLTGNSGNTIYF.

The chain has TRBV7-9 and TRBJ2-5; TRBD1 aligns across 10 bases. Near its end, the DNA agrees better with TRBJ2-7, so the J call may be wrong. The CDR3 is 13 amino acids. In germline, CDR1 is SEHNR, CDR2 FQNEAQ (reference sequence). Here the CDR3 reads CASSSRDRGEQYF. Here the CDR3 DNA reads TGTGCCAGCAGCTCCCGGGACAGGGGCGAGCAGTACTTC.

This rearrangement joins TRBV29-1 to TRBJ2-5; D perhaps matches TRBD2 (5 bases). The V end was cut by 2 bases, the J end by 4 bases, with 11 bases between. Germline V gene lookup returns CDR1 SQVTM and CDR2 ANQGSEA. The length of the CDR3 is 13 residues. In DNA form, the CDR3 reads TGCAGCGTTGAACGGGATATGCGAGAGACCCAGTACTTC. This translates into CSVERDMRETQYF.

V is TRBV7-2 and J is TRBJ2-3; TRBD1 might be the D (6 bases). The CDR3 is made up of 14 amino acids. Per germline, CDR1 SGHTA and CDR2 FQGNSA. Trimming cost V 1 base and J 4 bases, with 9 bases left between them. The CDR3 region has the DNA TGTGCCAGCAGCTTAGAGGGGGACGCAGATACGCAGTATTTT. Translation: CASSLEGDADTQYF.

This chain uses TRBV6-6 with TRBJ1-2; 7 nucleotides align to TRBD1. CDR1 is MNHNY, CDR2 SVGAGI, per germline (reference sequence). V dropped 5 bases and J dropped 6; count of bases not matched to a gene: 3. This CDR3 region has 12 residues. CDR3 amino acids: CASSRQGDGYTF. The CDR3 DNA sequence: TGTGCCAGCAGTCGACAGGGCGATGGCTACACCTTC.

V gene TRBV27 combines with J gene TRBJ2-1, with D perhaps TRBD2 (5 bases). Germline lookup yields CDR1 MNHEY and CDR2 SMNVEV (reference sequence). The CDR3 is made up of 14 amino acids. Between the trimmed V and J ends, which lost 6 bases and 4 bases, there was a span of 13 bases. The DNA for the CDR3 is TGTGCCAGCAGGCCGGAGCGGTATTACAATGAGCAGTTCTTC. Protein product: CASRPERYYNEQFF.